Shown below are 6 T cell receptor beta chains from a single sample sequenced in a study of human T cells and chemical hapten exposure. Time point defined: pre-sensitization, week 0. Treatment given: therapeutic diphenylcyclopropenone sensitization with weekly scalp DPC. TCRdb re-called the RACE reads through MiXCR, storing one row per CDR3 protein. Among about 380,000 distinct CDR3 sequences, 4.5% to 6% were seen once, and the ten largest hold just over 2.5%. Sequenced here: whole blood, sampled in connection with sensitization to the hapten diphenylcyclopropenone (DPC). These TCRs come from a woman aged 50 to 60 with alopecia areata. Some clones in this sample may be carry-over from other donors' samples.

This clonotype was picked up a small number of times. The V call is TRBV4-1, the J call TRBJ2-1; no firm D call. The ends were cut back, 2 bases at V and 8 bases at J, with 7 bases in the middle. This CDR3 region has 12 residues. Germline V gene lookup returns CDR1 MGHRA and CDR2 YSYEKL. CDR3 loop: CASSQPRDEQFF. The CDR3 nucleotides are TGCGCCAGCAGCCAACCCCGCGATGAGCAGTTCTTC.

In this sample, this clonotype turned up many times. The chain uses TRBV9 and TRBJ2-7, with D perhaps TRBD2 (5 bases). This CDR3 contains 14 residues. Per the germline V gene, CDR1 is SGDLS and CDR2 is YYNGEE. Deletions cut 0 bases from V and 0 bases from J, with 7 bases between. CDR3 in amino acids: CASSVGGSSYEQYF. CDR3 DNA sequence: TGTGCCAGCAGCGTAGGAGGGTCCTCCTACGAGCAGTACTTC. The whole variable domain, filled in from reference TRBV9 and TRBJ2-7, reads DSGVTQTPKHLITATGQRVTLRCSPRSGDLSVYWYQQSLDQGLQFLIQYYNGEERAKGNILERFSAQQFPDLHSELNLSSLELGDSALYFCASSVGGSSYEQYFGPGTRLTVT.

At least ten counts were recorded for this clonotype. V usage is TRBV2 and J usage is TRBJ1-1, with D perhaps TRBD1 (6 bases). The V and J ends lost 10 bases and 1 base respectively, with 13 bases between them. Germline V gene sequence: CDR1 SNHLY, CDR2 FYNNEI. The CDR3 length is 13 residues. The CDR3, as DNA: TGTGCCACCCCGAGGGGGAGGAACACTGAAGCTTTCTTT. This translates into CATPRGRNTEAFF.

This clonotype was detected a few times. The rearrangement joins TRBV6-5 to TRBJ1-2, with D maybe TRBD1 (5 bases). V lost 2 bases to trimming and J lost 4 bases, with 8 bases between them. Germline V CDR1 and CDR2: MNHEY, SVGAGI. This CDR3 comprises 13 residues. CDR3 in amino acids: CASSYGGFYGYTF. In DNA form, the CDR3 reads TGTGCCAGCAGTTACGGGGGGTTCTATGGCTACACCTTC.

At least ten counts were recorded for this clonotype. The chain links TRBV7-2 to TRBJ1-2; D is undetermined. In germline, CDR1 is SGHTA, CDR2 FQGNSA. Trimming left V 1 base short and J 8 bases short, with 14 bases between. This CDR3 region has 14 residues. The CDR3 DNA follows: TGTGCCAGCAGCTTAGTCGAGGGAGTCTCCGGCTACACCTTC. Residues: CASSLVEGVSGYTF. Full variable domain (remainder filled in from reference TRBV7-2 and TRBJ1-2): GAGVSQSPSNKVTEKGKDVELRCDPISGHTALYWYRQSLGQGLEFLIYFQGNSAPDKSGLPSDRFSAERTGGSVSTLTIQRTQQEDSAVYLCASSLVEGVSGYTFGSGTRLTVV.

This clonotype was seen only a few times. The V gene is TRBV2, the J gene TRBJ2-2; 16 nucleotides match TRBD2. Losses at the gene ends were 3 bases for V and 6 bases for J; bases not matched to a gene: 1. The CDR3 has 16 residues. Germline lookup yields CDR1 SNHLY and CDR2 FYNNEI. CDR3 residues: CASSEGLAGGSGELFF. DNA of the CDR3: TGTGCCAGCAGTGAGGGACTAGCGGGAGGGTCCGGGGAGCTGTTTTTT.